The present entry profiles one TCR beta chain with its context. This sample stems from a study of CD8 T cells in Susac syndrome. Roughly 0.45 to 1 ug RNA was reverse transcribed with random hexamers. MiXCR, applied by TCRdb to the immunoSEQ multiplex PCR reads, yields one record per CDR3 protein. The sample has about 120,000 distinct CDR3 sequences, just under 95% seen once. The CDR3 is made up of 16 amino acids. Germline CDR1 is LGHNA and CDR2 is YSLEER. V was clipped by 0 bases and J by 1 base, with 11 bases between them. This rearrangement joins TRBV4-3 to TRBJ2-3; D is unclear. Sequencing was carried out using CD4+ T cells from PBMCs. This sequence was found in a human donor with multiple sclerosis. The CDR3 region is CASSQDENLRTDTQYF. The CDR3 coding sequence is TGCGCCAGCAGCCAAGATGAAAACCTCCGCACAGATACGCAGTATTTT.